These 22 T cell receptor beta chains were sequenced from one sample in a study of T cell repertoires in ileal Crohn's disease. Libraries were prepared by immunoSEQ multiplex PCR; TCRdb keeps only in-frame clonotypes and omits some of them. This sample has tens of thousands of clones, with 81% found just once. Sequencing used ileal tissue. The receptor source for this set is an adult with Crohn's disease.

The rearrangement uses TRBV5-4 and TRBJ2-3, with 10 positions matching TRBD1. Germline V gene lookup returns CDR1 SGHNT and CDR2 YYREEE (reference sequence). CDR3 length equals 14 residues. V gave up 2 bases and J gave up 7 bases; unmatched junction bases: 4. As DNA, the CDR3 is TGTGCCAGCAGCTTCCGGGACAGGGGAAATACGCAGTATTTT. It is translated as CASSFRDRGNTQYF.

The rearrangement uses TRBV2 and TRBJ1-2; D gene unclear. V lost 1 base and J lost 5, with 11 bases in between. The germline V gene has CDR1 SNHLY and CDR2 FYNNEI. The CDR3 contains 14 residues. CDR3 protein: CASSEGQRLYGYTF. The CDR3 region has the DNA TGTGCCAGCAGTGAAGGGCAGAGACTATATGGCTACACCTTC.

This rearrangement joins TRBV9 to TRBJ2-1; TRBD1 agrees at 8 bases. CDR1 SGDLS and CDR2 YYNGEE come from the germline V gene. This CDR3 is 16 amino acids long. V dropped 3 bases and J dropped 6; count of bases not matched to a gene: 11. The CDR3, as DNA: TGTGCCAGCAGCGACGACACCGGGACAGGTCTCAATGAGCAGTTCTTC. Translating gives CASSDDTGTGLNEQFF.

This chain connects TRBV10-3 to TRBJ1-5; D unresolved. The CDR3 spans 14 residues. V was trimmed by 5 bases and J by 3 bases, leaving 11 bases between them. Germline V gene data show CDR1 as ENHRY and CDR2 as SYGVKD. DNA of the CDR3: TGTGCCATCAGTCCGGCAGGCCTCAATCAGCCCCAGCATTTT. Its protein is CAISPAGLNQPQHF.

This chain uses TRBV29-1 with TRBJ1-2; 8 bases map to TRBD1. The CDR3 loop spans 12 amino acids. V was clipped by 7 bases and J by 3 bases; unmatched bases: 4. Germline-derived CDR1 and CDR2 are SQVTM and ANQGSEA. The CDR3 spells CSGGQEDYGYTF. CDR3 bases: TGCAGCGGGGGACAGGAGGACTATGGCTACACCTTC. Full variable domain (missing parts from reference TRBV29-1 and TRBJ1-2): SAVISQKPSRDICQRGTSLTIQCQVDSQVTMMFWYRQQPGQSLTLIATANQGSEATYESGFVIDKFPISRPNLTFSTLTVSNMSPEDSSIYLCSGGQEDYGYTFGSGTRLTVV.

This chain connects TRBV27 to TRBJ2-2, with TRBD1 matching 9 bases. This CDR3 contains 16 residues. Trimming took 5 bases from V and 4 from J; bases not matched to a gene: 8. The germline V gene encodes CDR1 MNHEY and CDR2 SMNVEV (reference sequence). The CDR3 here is CASSTPGQGFTGELFF. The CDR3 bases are TGTGCCAGCAGTACTCCGGGACAGGGCTTCACCGGGGAGCTGTTTTTT.

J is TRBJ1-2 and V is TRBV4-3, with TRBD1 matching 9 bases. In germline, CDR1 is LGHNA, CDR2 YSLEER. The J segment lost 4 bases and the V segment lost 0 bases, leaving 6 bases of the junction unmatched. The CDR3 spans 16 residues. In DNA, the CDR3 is TGCGCCAGCAGCCAAGATAGGACAGGGGTCGCCTATGGCTACACCTTC. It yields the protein CASSQDRTGVAYGYTF.

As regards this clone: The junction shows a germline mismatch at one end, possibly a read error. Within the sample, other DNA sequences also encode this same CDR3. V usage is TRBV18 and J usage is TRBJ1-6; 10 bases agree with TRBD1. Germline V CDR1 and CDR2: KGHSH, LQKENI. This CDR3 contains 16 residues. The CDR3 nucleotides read TGTGCCAGCTCCCCGACAGGGGGCTCCTATAATTCCCCCCTCCACTTT. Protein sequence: CASSPTGGSYNSPLHF.

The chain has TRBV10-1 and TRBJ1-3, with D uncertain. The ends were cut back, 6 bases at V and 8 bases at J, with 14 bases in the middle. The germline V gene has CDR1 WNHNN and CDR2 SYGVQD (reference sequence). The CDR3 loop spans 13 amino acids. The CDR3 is CASRQTMEDTIYF. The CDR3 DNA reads TGCGCCAGCAGACAGACAATGGAAGACACCATATATTTT.

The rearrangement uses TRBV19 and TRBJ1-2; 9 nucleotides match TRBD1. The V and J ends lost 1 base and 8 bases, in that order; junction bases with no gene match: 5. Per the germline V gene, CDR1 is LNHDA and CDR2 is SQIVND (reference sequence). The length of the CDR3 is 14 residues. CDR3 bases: TGTGCCAGTAGTATAGGTCACAGGGGGCGAGGCTACACCTTC. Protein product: CASSIGHRGRGYTF.

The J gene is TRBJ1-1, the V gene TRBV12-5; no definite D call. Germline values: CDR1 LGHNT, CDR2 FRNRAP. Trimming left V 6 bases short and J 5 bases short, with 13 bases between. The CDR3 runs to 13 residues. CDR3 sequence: CASGVGYGTEAFF. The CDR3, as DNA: TGTGCTAGTGGGGTGGGTTACGGGACTGAAGCTTTCTTT.

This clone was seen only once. The CDR3 here is CASSGGQGQPQHF. In DNA, the CDR3 is TGCGCCAGCAGCGGCGGACAGGGCCAGCCCCAGCATTTT. V usage is TRBV5-1 and J usage is TRBJ1-5; 8 positions match TRBD1. Unmatched junction bases numbered 4, after V lost 4 bases and J lost 7 bases. The CDR3 has 13 residues. CDR1 and CDR2 (germline): SGHRS, YFSETQ.

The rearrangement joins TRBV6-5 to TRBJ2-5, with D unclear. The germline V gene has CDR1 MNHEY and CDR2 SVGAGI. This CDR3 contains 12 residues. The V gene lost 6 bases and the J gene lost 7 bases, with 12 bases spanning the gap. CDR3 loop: CASSGGSGTQYF. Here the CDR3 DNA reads TGTGCCAGCAGCGGTGGATCAGGGACCCAGTACTTC.

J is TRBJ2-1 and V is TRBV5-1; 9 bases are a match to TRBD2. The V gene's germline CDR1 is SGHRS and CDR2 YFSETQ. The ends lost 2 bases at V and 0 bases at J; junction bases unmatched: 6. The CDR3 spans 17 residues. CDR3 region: CASSLGTSTSSYNEQFF. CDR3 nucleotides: TGCGCCAGCAGCTTAGGGACTAGCACTAGCTCCTACAATGAGCAGTTCTTC.

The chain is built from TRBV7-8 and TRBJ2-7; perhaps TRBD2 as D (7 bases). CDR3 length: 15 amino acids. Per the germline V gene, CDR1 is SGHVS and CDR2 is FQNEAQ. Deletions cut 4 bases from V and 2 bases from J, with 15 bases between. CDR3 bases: TGTGCCAGCAGCTGGTTTGCGGGGGCAACCTACGAGCAGTACTTC. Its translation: CASSWFAGATYEQYF.

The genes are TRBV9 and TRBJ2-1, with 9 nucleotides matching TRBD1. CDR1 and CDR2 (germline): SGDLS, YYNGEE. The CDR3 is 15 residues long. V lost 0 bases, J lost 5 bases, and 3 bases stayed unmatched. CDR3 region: CASSVGGQGNNEQFF. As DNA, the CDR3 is TGTGCCAGCAGCGTAGGGGGACAGGGAAACAATGAGCAGTTCTTC.

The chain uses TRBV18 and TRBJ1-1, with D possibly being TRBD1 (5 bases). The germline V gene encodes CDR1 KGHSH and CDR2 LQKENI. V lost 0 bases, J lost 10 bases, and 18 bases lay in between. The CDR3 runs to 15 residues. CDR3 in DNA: TGTGCCAGCTCACCACCACGGGACTCCTTCTTTGGAGCTTTCTTT. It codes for CASSPPRDSFFGAFF.

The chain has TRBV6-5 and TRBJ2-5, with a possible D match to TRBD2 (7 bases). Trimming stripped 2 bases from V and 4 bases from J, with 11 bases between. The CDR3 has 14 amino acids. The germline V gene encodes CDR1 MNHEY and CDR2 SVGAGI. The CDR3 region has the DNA TGTGCCAGCAGTTACAACGGGGGGCCAGAGACCCAGTACTTC. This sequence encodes CASSYNGGPETQYF.

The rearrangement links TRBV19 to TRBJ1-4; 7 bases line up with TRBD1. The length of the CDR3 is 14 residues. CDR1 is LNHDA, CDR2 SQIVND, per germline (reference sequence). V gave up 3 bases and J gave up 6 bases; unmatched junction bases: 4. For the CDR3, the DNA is TGTGCCAGTAGTATTGGCAGGGGGTATGAAAAACTGTTTTTT. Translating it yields CASSIGRGYEKLFF. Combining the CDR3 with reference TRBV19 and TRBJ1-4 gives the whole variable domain DGGITQSPKYLFRKEGQNVTLSCEQNLNHDAMYWYRQDPGQGLRLIYYSQIVNDFQKGDIAEGYSVSREKKESFPLTVTSAQKNPTAFYLCASSIGRGYEKLFFGSGTQLSVL.

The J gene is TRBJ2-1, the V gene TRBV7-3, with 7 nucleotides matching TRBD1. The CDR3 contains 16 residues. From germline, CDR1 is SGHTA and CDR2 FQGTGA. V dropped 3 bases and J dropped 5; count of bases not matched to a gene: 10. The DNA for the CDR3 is TGTGCCAGCAGCTTCGATGTACAGGGGACCCACAATGAGCAGTTCTTC. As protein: CASSFDVQGTHNEQFF.

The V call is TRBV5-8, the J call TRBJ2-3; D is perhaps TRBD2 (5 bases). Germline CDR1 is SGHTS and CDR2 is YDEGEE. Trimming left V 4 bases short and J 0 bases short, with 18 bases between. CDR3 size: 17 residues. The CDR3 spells CASSLPRKRTSTDTQYF. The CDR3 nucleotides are TGTGCCAGCAGCCTGCCGCGGAAGCGGACCAGCACAGATACGCAGTATTTT.

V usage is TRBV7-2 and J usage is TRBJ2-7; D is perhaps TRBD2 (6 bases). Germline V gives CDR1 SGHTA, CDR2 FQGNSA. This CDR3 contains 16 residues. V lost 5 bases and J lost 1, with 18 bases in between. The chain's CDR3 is CASSLGLAVASYEQYF. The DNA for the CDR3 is TGTGCCAGCAGCCTGGGACTGGCGGTCGCTTCCTACGAGCAGTACTTC.